This TCR beta chain derives from a study of control samples from healthy donors and cancer patients. Assay used: immunoSEQ multiplex PCR; TCRdb lists only in-frame clones, some missing. Found here are around 74,000 clones, almost 95% of them singletons; the top ten hold approximately 5.8%. Germline V CDR1 and CDR2: LGHNA, YSLEER. V was clipped by 0 bases and J by 1 base, with 10 bases between them. This CDR3 is built from 15 residues. The chain links TRBV4-3 to TRBJ2-7; D call uncertain. The source of this sequence is a woman aged 55-70 years in good health. Sequencing was done on a sample of blood. The chain's CDR3 is CASSQDGSPSYEQYF. In DNA form, the CDR3 reads TGCGCCAGCAGCCAAGATGGTAGTCCTTCCTACGAGCAGTACTTC.